This T cell receptor beta chain is from a study of T cells after yellow fever vaccination. TCRdb reanalysed the 5' RACE reads using MiXCR and keeps one entry per CDR3 protein. Of under 700,000 distinct CDR3 sequences listed, about a sixth are singletons. This receptor was identified in a young man who received the YFV17D yellow fever vaccine. Here the sequenced sample was PBMCs, taken 5 days after the first yellow fever vaccination.

CDR3 residues: CASSLAAGLNTEAFF. DNA of the CDR3: TGTGCCAGCAGCTTAGCGGCAGGCTTGAACACTGAAGCTTTCTTT. The chain is built from TRBV11-2 and TRBJ1-1; D not resolved. Looked up from germline, CDR1 is SGHAT and CDR2 is FQNNGV. The V and J ends lost 1 base and 0 bases respectively, with 9 bases between them. CDR3 size: 15 residues. The variable domain in full, completed from reference TRBV11-2 and TRBJ1-1, reads EAGVAQSPRYKIIEKRQSVAFWCNPISGHATLYWYQQILGQGPKLLIQFQNNGVVDDSQLPKDRFSAERLKGVDSTLKIQPAKLEDSAVYLCASSLAAGLNTEAFFGQGTRLTVV.